These 20 T cell receptor beta chains were sequenced from one sample in a study of T cells in Graves' hyperthyroidism and ophthalmopathy. Amplified TCR beta CDR3 regions derived from RNA transcripts. Using the HTBI primer set, a first-round RT-PCR was run on the TCR CDR3. MiXCR, run by TCRdb on the multiplex PCR reads, gives a single entry per CDR3 protein. The sample records hundreds of thousands of distinct CDR3 sequences, about two fifths being singletons. The specimen sequenced was blood. These receptors were taken from a man younger than 30 with Graves' hyperthyroidism.

In its sample, this clonotype was seen many times. The J gene is TRBJ2-2, the V gene TRBV2, with 7 nucleotides matching TRBD1. Germline V gene sequence: CDR1 SNHLY, CDR2 FYNNEI. The V and J ends lost 8 bases and 0 bases, in that order; junction bases with no gene match: 6. This CDR3 is built from 15 residues. CDR3 in DNA: TGTGCCAGCGCTTTCGGACAGGCGAACACCGGGGAGCTGTTTTTT. This sequence encodes CASAFGQANTGELFF.

This clonotype was seen once. The V gene is TRBV2, the J gene TRBJ2-2, with D perhaps matching TRBD1 (6 bases). Germline loops: CDR1 SNHLY, CDR2 FYNNEI. The CDR3 is made up of 16 amino acids. The V end lost 6 bases, the J end lost 6 bases, and 20 bases lay between the germline ends. The chain's CDR3 is CASSQGPGTWAGELFF. The CDR3 coding sequence is TGTGCCAGCAGCCAAGGCCCCGGGACATGGGCCGGGGAGCTGTTTTTT.

This clonotype occurred many times. The rearrangement joins TRBV6-6 to TRBJ2-5, with TRBD2 matching over 10 bases. The germline V gene has CDR1 MNHNY and CDR2 SVGAGI (reference sequence). With V trimmed by 5 bases and J by 4 bases, 7 bases remained unmatched. CDR3 length equals 15 residues. Written as DNA, the CDR3 is TGTGCCAGCAGTAGGGATTTAGCGGGAGGAGAGACCCAGTACTTC. Its translation is CASSRDLAGGETQYF.

The chain recombines TRBV20-1 with TRBJ2-2, with D perhaps TRBD1 (6 bases). Deletions cut 1 base from V and 4 bases from J, with 7 bases between. Germline V CDR1 and CDR2: DFQATT, SNEGSKA (reference sequence). There are 13 residues in the CDR3. CDR3 coding DNA: TGCAGTGCTAGAGTCAGGGGCACCGGGGAGCTGTTTTTT. It is translated as CSARVRGTGELFF.

This clonotype was seen ten or more times. The chain recombines TRBV10-3 with TRBJ1-2; 7 nucleotides match TRBD1. Germline loops: CDR1 ENHRY, CDR2 SYGVKD. The CDR3 covers 14 residues. The V and J ends lost 6 bases and 6 bases, in that order; junction bases with no gene match: 10. The CDR3 sequence is CAIRPTGRNNGYTF. CDR3 nucleotides: TGTGCCATCAGGCCGACAGGGAGGAATAATGGCTACACCTTC.

In its sample, this clonotype was seen many times. The rearrangement uses TRBV20-1 and TRBJ2-7; D is possibly TRBD1 (6 bases). The CDR3 runs 14 residues. Germline CDR1 is DFQATT and CDR2 is SNEGSKA (reference sequence). V lost 1 base and J 6 bases, leaving 16 bases between the germline ends. In nucleotides, the CDR3 is TGCAGTGCTAGAGTGGGGGCAGGGGATAGCGAGCAGTACTTC. Protein sequence: CSARVGAGDSEQYF.

Points on this clonotype: A much larger clone is a single base away; this may be a read error. The V call is TRBV24-1, the J call TRBJ2-5; weak D call: TRBD1 (6 bases). The CDR3 spans 14 residues. CDR1 is KGHDR, CDR2 SFDVKD, per germline. CDR3 loop: CASSDRTRGETQYF. The DNA for the CDR3 is TGTGCCTCCAGTGATAGGACAAGGGGGGAGACCCAGTACTTC.

This rearrangement joins TRBV3-1 to TRBJ1-6; D gene uncertain. V was pared by 7 bases and J by 8 bases, with 9 bases between. Germline V gene sequence: CDR1 LGHDT, CDR2 YNNKEL (reference sequence). The CDR3 is 12 amino acids. Here the CDR3 reads CASTHDDSPLHF. CDR3 nucleotide sequence: TGTGCCAGCACTCATGATGATTCACCCCTCCACTTT.

V and J are TRBV10-3 and TRBJ2-5, with 7 bases lining up with TRBD2. V was pared by 10 bases and J by 0 bases, with 8 bases of the junction left unmatched. CDR3 length equals 14 residues. The germline V gene has CDR1 ENHRY and CDR2 SYGVKD. This CDR3 is CATTQSGDQETQYF. DNA of the CDR3: TGTGCCACCACCCAGAGCGGGGACCAAGAGACCCAGTACTTC.

This chain connects TRBV19 to TRBJ1-5; D not certain. With 6 bases removed from V and 4 bases from J, the gap between germline ends came to 16 bases. There are 15 residues in the CDR3. CDR1 is LNHDA and CDR2 is SQIVND in the germline V gene (reference sequence). The CDR3 DNA sequence: TGTGCCAGTAGCCCGACGGTTGGGAGGAATCAGCCCCAGCATTTT. It codes for CASSPTVGRNQPQHF.

This clonotype was seen ten or more times. The chain has TRBV29-1 and TRBJ1-1, with D hard to call. V was shortened by 4 bases and J by 6 bases, with 9 bases between the two germline ends. From germline, CDR1 is SQVTM and CDR2 ANQGSEA. The CDR3 is 11 residues long. CDR3 amino acids: CSVARLAEAFF. CDR3 DNA sequence: TGCAGCGTTGCCCGCCTAGCTGAAGCTTTCTTT.

This clonotype was picked up one time. This chain links TRBV7-2 with TRBJ2-7; D remains unclear. The CDR3 length is 13 residues. Looked up from germline, CDR1 is SGHTA and CDR2 is FQGNSA. V was clipped by 6 bases and J by 3 bases, with 12 bases between them. The CDR3 region has the DNA TGTGCCAGCAGTTTCCGCCCAGGCTACGAGCAGTACTTC. Its translation: CASSFRPGYEQYF. The whole variable domain, remainder taken from reference TRBV7-2 and TRBJ2-7, is GAGVSQSPSNKVTEKGKDVELRCDPISGHTALYWYRQSLGQGLEFLIYFQGNSAPDKSGLPSDRFSAERTGGSVSTLTIQRTQQEDSAVYLCASSFRPGYEQYFGPGTRLTVT.

This chain connects TRBV7-9 to TRBJ2-5; 7 nucleotides align to TRBD1. The V gene's germline CDR1 is SEHNR and CDR2 FQNEAQ (reference sequence). This CDR3 has 12 amino acids. V trimming: 1 base; J trimming: 7 bases; junction bases outside the gene matches: 0. This chain's CDR3 is CASSLGQGTQYF. CDR3 coding DNA: TGTGCCAGCAGCTTAGGACAGGGGACCCAGTACTTC.

There are a few counts of this clonotype. In this CDR3 the conserved last residue, phenylalanine or tryptophan, is missing, so a read error is likely. The V gene is TRBV6-5, the J gene TRBJ1-2; D uncertain. Germline V gene lookup returns CDR1 MNHEY and CDR2 SVGAGI. This CDR3 comprises 15 residues. The V end was cut by 0 bases, the J end by 2 bases, with 10 bases between. The CDR3 spells CASSYSVSLNYGYTL. In nucleotides, the CDR3 is TGTGCCAGCAGTTACTCGGTCAGCTTAAACTATGGCTACACCCTC.

This clonotype was counted ten times or more. V gene TRBV5-1 combines with J gene TRBJ2-5; no clear D. This CDR3 is built from 12 residues. Looked up from germline, CDR1 is SGHRS and CDR2 is YFSETQ. Deletions cut 5 bases from V and 4 bases from J, with 9 bases between. The CDR3 region has the DNA TGCGCCAGCAGTCAGATGGGAGAGACCCAGTACTTC. Translating it yields CASSQMGETQYF.

The chain recombines TRBV6-6 with TRBJ1-2; D is possibly TRBD1 (5 bases). CDR1 MNHNY and CDR2 SVGAGI come from the germline V gene (reference sequence). Trimming removed 2 bases at V and 4 bases at J, with 17 bases between. This CDR3 contains 16 residues. CDR3 amino acids: CASSYPNRDFFYGYTF. The CDR3, as DNA: TGTGCCAGCAGTTACCCAAACCGGGACTTTTTCTATGGCTACACCTTC.

The rearrangement joins TRBV12-3 or TRBV12-4 to TRBJ1-5, with 9 positions matching TRBD1. The length of the CDR3 is 15 residues. Germline trimming cut 6 bases from V and 6 bases from J; bases unmatched to any gene: 9. CDR3 residues: CASSQEKDRGQPQHF. The CDR3 nucleotides are TGTGCCAGCAGCCAAGAGAAGGACAGGGGTCAGCCCCAGCATTTT.

Comments on this clonotype: Germline and junction disagree at one end, which may indicate a read error. CDR3 region: CVSSQQGAHQPQHF. The CDR3 bases are TGCGTCAGCAGCCAACAGGGCGCGCATCAGCCCCAGCATTTT. The chain couples TRBV4-1 to TRBJ1-5, with D maybe TRBD1 (6 bases). Germline V gene data show CDR1 as MGHRA and CDR2 as YSYEKL. CDR3 size: 14 residues.

This clonotype was seen a few times. V is TRBV6-5 and J is TRBJ2-7, with D possibly being TRBD2 (6 bases). The CDR3 contains 14 residues. The germline V and J ends were trimmed by 6 bases and 2 bases, with 14 bases remaining between them. Germline values: CDR1 MNHEY, CDR2 SVGAGI. The chain's CDR3 is CASSLPGLAYEQYF. The CDR3 nucleotides read TGTGCCAGCAGCCTCCCGGGACTCGCCTACGAGCAGTACTTC.

This chain joins TRBV29-1 and TRBJ2-3, with TRBD2 identical over 15 bases. The CDR3 extends over 14 amino acids. V gave up 5 bases and J gave up 5 bases; unmatched junction bases: 2. Germline lookup yields CDR1 SQVTM and CDR2 ANQGSEA. The CDR3 sequence: CSVMGLAGGDTQYF. The CDR3 DNA follows: TGCAGCGTTATGGGACTAGCGGGAGGAGATACGCAGTATTTT.